This T cell receptor beta chain was sequenced during a study of beta chain features in type 1 diabetes. Expressed TCRB transcripts got sequenced, as all isolated RNA was reverse transcribed. Assay used: immunoSEQ multiplex PCR; TCRdb lists only in-frame clones, some missing. This sample has 450,000 to 600,000 clones; approximately 28% occur once, and the top ten carry about 0.065%. Only a few counts were recorded for this clone. Germline loops: CDR1 SQVTM, CDR2 ANQGSEA. CDR3 length equals 12 residues. V gave up 4 bases and J gave up 3 bases, with 7 bases separating them. The source of this sequence is a man between 18 and 35 years old in good health. Material: naive CD4+ T cells from blood. The chain couples TRBV29-1 to TRBJ2-1; D gene uncertain. The CDR3 coding sequence is TGCAGCGTTGGCGACCACTACAATGAGCAGTTCTTC. Translating it yields CSVGDHYNEQFF.